A single sample is the source of the 21 T cell receptor beta chains below, sequenced in a study of CD4+ T cells in melanoma. TCRdb's table, derived via immunoSEQ multiplex PCR, lists solely in-frame clones and lacks some. The data contain nearly 50,000 clones, about 88% of them singletons. Sequenced material: peripheral blood. These receptors originate from a human donor with melanoma.

This chain uses TRBV7-3 with TRBJ2-2, with TRBD2 matching 13 bases. V gave up 6 bases and J gave up 4 bases; unmatched junction bases: 11. CDR3 length: 18 residues. CDR1 and CDR2 (germline): SGHTA, FQGTGA. CDR3 DNA: TGTGCCAGCAGTAAACTAGCGGGGGGGCCGGCGGGCACCGGGGAGCTGTTTTTT. This translates into CASSKLAGGPAGTGELFF.

This clone has more than one count but fewer than ten. This rearrangement joins TRBV2 to TRBJ2-6, with D unresolved. The V end lost 4 bases, the J end lost 2 bases, and 6 bases lay between the germline ends. Germline V gives CDR1 SNHLY, CDR2 FYNNEI. This CDR3 has 14 residues. The CDR3 loop is CASSGVPGANVLTF. For the CDR3, the DNA is TGTGCCAGCAGTGGAGTCCCTGGGGCCAACGTCCTGACTTTC.

The rearrangement uses TRBV5-1 and TRBJ1-2; 7 nucleotides line up with TRBD1. The germline V gene has CDR1 SGHRS and CDR2 YFSETQ. The CDR3 spans 13 residues. V trimming: 7 bases; J trimming: 7 bases; junction bases outside the gene matches: 10. The CDR3 loop reads CASPIDRVCGYTF. CDR3 coding DNA: TGCGCCAGCCCGATCGACAGGGTTTGTGGCTACACCTTC.

CDR3 DNA sequence: TGTGCCAGCAGCCCCACCACGGGTGGAGGTGAGCAGTTCTTC. Its protein product is CASSPTTGGGEQFF. This chain joins TRBV7-3 and TRBJ2-1; the D gene is possibly TRBD2 (5 bases). The germline gives CDR1 SGHTA, CDR2 FQGTGA. The CDR3 extends over 14 amino acids. Trimming took off 5 bases at V and 9 bases at J, with 17 bases between the two ends.

The chain links TRBV27 to TRBJ1-5; 7 nucleotides agree with TRBD1. Unmatched junction bases numbered 4, after V lost 5 bases and J lost 3 bases. This CDR3 is 14 amino acids long. Germline V gene data show CDR1 as MNHEY and CDR2 as SMNVEV (reference sequence). The DNA for the CDR3 is TGTGCCAGCAGTACGACAGGGATCAATCAGCCCCAGCATTTT. Amino acid sequence: CASSTTGINQPQHF.

This rearrangement joins TRBV29-1 to TRBJ2-3; either TRBD1 or TRBD2 may fit D (5 bases each). This CDR3 is 13 amino acids long. Germline V lookup: CDR1 SQVTM, CDR2 ANQGSEA. The V end lost 5 bases, the J end lost 1 base, and 10 bases lay between the germline ends. CDR3 amino acids: CSVRLGGTDTQYF. CDR3 in DNA: TGCAGCGTTCGCTTGGGGGGCACAGATACGCAGTATTTT.

The chain recombines TRBV5-4 with TRBJ1-1, with D possibly TRBD1 on 6 matching bases. This CDR3 region has 16 residues. V shed 2 bases and J shed 3 bases, with 17 bases lying between them. Germline CDR1 and CDR2: SGHNT and YYREEE (reference sequence). The DNA of the CDR3 is TGTGCCAGCAGCTTTCCGGGAGGGGGTGGTGACACTGAAGCTTTCTTT. Translation gives CASSFPGGGGDTEAFF.

The rearrangement joins TRBV4-1 to TRBJ1-4, with TRBD1 identical over 7 bases. V lost 5 bases to trimming and J lost 8 bases; unmatched junction nucleotides: 8. The CDR3 consists of 14 residues. Germline V gene data show CDR1 as MGHRA and CDR2 as YSYEKL. The CDR3 loop reads CASSIGQELEKLFF. CDR3 bases: TGCGCCAGCAGCATAGGACAGGAACTCGAAAAACTGTTTTTT.

The chain joins TRBV6-6 to TRBJ2-5, with D perhaps TRBD1 (5 bases). TRBJ2-7 matches the DNA end more closely, so the J call is doubtful. This CDR3 region has 12 residues. Germline values: CDR1 MNHNY, CDR2 SVGAGI (reference sequence). The CDR3 DNA sequence: TGTGCCAGCAGAACAGGAACCTACGAGCAGTACTTC. This gives the protein CASRTGTYEQYF.

The genes are TRBV29-1 and TRBJ2-3, with D perhaps assigned TRBD1 or TRBD2 (5 bases each). The CDR3 length is 14 residues. Trimming removed 3 bases from V and 1 base from J, with 11 bases in between. Per germline, CDR1 SQVTM and CDR2 ANQGSEA. CDR3 sequence: CSVEGESGTDTQYF. In DNA form, the CDR3 reads TGCAGCGTTGAGGGGGAGTCGGGCACAGATACGCAGTATTTT.

The chain joins TRBV11-3 to TRBJ2-2; D uncertain. Trimming took 5 bases from V and 6 from J, leaving 10 bases between them. There are 13 residues in the CDR3. From germline, CDR1 is SGHNT and CDR2 YENEEA. The CDR3 spells CASSPPGSGELFF. Here the CDR3 DNA reads TGTGCCAGCAGCCCCCCAGGTTCCGGGGAGCTGTTTTTT.

This chain links TRBV10-3 with TRBJ2-7; D is ambiguous. This CDR3 region has 14 residues. Germline values: CDR1 ENHRY, CDR2 SYGVKD. Between the trimmed V and J ends, which lost 3 bases and 1 base, there was a span of 10 bases. Here the CDR3 reads CAISDLGLSYEQYF. The CDR3 DNA reads as TGTGCCATCAGTGATTTAGGGCTTTCCTACGAGCAGTACTTC.

The rearrangement uses TRBV7-2 and TRBJ1-6; no reliable D call. This CDR3 has 15 amino acids. Germline CDR1 reads SGHTA; CDR2 reads FQGNSA. V was cut by 1 base and J by 9 bases, with 13 bases left in between. The CDR3: CASSLESGISSPLHF. The CDR3 DNA reads TGTGCCAGCAGCTTAGAGTCGGGGATAAGTTCACCCCTCCACTTT.

The rearrangement links TRBV18 to TRBJ2-1; TRBD2 matches at 8 bases. The germline V gene has CDR1 KGHSH and CDR2 LQKENI. The CDR3 totals 15 residues. Trimming at V came to 0 bases and at J to 8 bases, leaving 6 bases not matched to a gene. In DNA, the CDR3 is TGTGCCAGCTCACCACCGGTCCGGGGGGGGGATGAGCAGTTCTTC. Its protein is CASSPPVRGGDEQFF.

This chain links TRBV28 with TRBJ1-1; 9 bases fit TRBD1. Germline CDR1 MDHEN, CDR2 SYDVKM. V lost 5 bases and J lost 7; bases outside the gene matches: 8. The CDR3 runs 14 residues. CDR3 DNA: TGTGCCAGCAGTCTCGGGGACAGGGCCGGTGAAGCTTTCTTT. It translates to CASSLGDRAGEAFF.

The chain employs TRBV27 and TRBJ1-2; D might be TRBD1 (6 bases). Per the germline V gene, CDR1 is MNHEY and CDR2 is SMNVEV (reference sequence). Trimming took off 3 bases at V and 0 bases at J, with 11 bases between the two ends. The CDR3 runs to 15 residues. Written as DNA, the CDR3 is TGTGCCAGCAGTTTCGGGGGGCCAGCTAACTATGGCTACACCTTC. This translates into CASSFGGPANYGYTF.

The chain has TRBV9 and TRBJ2-5; 7 nucleotides agree with TRBD2. Looked up from germline, CDR1 is SGDLS and CDR2 is YYNGEE. This CDR3 is 16 amino acids long. With 2 bases clipped from V and 5 bases from J, the junction kept 12 bases outside the gene matches. The chain's CDR3 is CASSVRAAGVMETQYF. The DNA of the CDR3 is TGTGCCAGCAGCGTCAGGGCCGCGGGAGTTATGGAGACCCAGTACTTC.

In its sample, this clone was seen a few times. CDR3 nucleotides: TGTGCCAGCAACGAACTAGCGGGGGGACCATACTCCTACAATGAGCAGTTCTTC. This translates into CASNELAGGPYSYNEQFF. This chain links TRBV7-9 with TRBJ2-1, with 12 bases fitting TRBD2. The germline V gene encodes CDR1 SEHNR and CDR2 FQNEAQ (reference sequence). With 7 bases clipped from V and 0 bases from J, the junction kept 10 bases outside the gene matches. The CDR3 loop spans 18 amino acids. Full variable domain (outside the CDR3, taken from reference TRBV7-9 and TRBJ2-1): DTGVSQNPRHKITKRGQNVTFRCDPISEHNRLYWYRQTLGQGPEFLTYFQNEAQLEKSRLLSDRFSAERPKGSFSTLEIQRTEQGDSAMYLCASNELAGGPYSYNEQFFGPGTRLTVL.

This chain uses TRBV2 with TRBJ2-5; tentatively, D is TRBD1 (6 bases). Trimming stripped 0 bases from V and 5 bases from J, with 10 bases between. The CDR3 has 14 amino acids. Per the germline V gene, CDR1 is SNHLY and CDR2 is FYNNEI. The CDR3 region is CASSEAGGPETQYF. The CDR3, as DNA: TGTGCCAGCAGTGAAGCAGGGGGTCCGGAGACCCAGTACTTC.

V and J are TRBV7-9 and TRBJ2-7; D uncertain. The CDR3 is 15 amino acids. The V gene lost 5 bases and the J gene lost 0 bases, with 14 bases spanning the gap. Germline CDR1 and CDR2: SEHNR and FQNEAQ (reference sequence). The chain's CDR3 is CASSPQTGFSYEQYF. In nucleotides, the CDR3 is TGTGCCAGCAGCCCCCAGACTGGGTTCTCCTACGAGCAGTACTTC.

The V and J genes are TRBV7-8 and TRBJ2-7; the D gene is possibly TRBD1 (5 bases). This CDR3 region has 15 residues. The germline CDR1 and CDR2 sequences are SGHVS and FQNEAQ. Trimming took 4 bases from V and 0 from J, leaving 13 bases between them. The CDR3 is CASSSIGVSSYEQYF. The DNA of the CDR3 is TGTGCCAGCAGCTCCATAGGGGTGAGCTCCTACGAGCAGTACTTC.